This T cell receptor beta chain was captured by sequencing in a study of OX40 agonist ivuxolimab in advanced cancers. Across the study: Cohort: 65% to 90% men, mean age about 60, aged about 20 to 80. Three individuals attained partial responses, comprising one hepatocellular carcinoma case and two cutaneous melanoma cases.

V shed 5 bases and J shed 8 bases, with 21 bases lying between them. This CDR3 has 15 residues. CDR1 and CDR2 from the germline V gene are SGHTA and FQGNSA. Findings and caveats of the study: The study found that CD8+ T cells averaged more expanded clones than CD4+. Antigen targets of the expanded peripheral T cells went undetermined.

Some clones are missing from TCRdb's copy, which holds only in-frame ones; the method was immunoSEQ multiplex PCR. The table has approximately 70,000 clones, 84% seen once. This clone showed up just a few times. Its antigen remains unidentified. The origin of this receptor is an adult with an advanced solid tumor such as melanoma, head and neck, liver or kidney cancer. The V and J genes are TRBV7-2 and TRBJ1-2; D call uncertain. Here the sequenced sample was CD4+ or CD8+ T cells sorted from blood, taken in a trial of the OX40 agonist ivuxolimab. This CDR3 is CASSPLSDGVGGYTF. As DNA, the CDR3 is TGTGCCAGCAGCCCTCTGAGCGACGGCGTCGGAGGCTACACCTTC.